This paragraph reports one T cell receptor (beta chain). The data belong to a study of blood T cell repertoires in COVID-19. Overall study: Samples came from the United States, Italy and Spain, spanning acute and convalescent COVID-19. In each case, the material was cDNA or gDNA derived from T cells, B-cell-depleted T cells, or PBMCs.

The authors' processing: Reference gene primers were amplified, and this amplification served to estimate nucleated cell counts. Sequencing used immunoSEQ multiplex PCR; TCRdb keeps in-frame clones, though not all of them. The V and J calls and clone size are taken from that table; D and trimming were inferred from the DNA. The sample shows 300,000 to 400,000 clones, over 70% of them seen only once. The sample was PBMCs or T cells enriched from blood (not recorded which). The TCR comes from a man aged 25 to 40 who had recovered from COVID-19.

DNA of the CDR3: TGTGCCAGCAGTGTCTTTCCCAGGGAAGACAATGAGCAGTTCTTC. Translating gives CASSVFPREDNEQFF. The J gene is TRBJ2-1, the V gene TRBV2; weak D call: TRBD1 (5 bases). Between the trimmed V and J ends, which lost 4 bases and 5 bases, there was a span of 15 bases. The germline gives CDR1 SNHLY, CDR2 FYNNEI. The CDR3 totals 15 residues.